The present T cell receptor beta chain was sequenced within a study of cytomegalovirus exposure and HLA in healthy donors. 60 Vbeta and 13 Jbeta primers were used in PCR. Produced via immunoSEQ multiplex PCR; TCRdb's table is partial and in-frame only. The data show tens of thousands of clones, 70% to 85% seen once. The CDR3 is made up of 13 amino acids. CDR1 is SGHTS and CDR2 is YDEGEE in the germline V gene. The ends were cut back, 5 bases at V and 7 bases at J, with 15 bases in the middle. The clonotype originates from a woman aged 50 to 60 in good health and CMV-seropositive. V is TRBV5-8 and J is TRBJ2-5, with a possible D match to TRBD1 (5 bases). Sequenced input: PBMCs. CDR3: CASRTGQGLTQYF. CDR3 DNA sequence: TGTGCCAGCAGAACCGGACAAGGCCTGACCCAGTACTTC.